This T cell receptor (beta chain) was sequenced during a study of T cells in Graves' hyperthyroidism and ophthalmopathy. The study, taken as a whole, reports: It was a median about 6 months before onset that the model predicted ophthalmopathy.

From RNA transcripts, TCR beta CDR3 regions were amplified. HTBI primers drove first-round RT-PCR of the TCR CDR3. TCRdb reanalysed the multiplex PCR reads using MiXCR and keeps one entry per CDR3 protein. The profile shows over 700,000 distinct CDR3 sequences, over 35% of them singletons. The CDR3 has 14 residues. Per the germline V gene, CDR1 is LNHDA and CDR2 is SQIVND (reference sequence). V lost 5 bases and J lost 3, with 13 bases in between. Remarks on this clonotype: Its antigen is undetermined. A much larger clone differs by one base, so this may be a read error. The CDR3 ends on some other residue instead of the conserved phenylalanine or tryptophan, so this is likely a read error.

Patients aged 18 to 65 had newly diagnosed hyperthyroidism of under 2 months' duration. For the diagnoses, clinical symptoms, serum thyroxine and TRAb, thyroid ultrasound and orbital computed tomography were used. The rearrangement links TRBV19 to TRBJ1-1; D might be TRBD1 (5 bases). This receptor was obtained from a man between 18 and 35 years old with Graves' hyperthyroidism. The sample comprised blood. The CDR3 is CASSALGTYTEAFS. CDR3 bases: TGTGCCAGTAGTGCCCTCGGGACCTACACTGAAGCTTTCTCT.